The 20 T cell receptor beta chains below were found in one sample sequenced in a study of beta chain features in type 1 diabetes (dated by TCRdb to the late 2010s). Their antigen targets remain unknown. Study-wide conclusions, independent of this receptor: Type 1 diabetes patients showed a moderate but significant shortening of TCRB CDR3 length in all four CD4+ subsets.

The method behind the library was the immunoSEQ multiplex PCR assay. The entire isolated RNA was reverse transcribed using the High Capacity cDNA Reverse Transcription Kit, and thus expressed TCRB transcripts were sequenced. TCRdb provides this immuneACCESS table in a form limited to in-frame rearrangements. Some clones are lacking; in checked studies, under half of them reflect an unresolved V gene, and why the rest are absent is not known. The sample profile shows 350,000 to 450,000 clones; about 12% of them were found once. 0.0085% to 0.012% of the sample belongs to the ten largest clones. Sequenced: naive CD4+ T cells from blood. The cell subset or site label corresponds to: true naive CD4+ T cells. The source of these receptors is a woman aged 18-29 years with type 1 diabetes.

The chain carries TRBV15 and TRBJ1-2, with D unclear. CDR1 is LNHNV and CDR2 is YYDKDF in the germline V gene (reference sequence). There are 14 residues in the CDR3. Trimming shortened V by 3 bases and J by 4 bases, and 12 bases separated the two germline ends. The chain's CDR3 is CATSSELGVYGYTF. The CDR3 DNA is TGTGCCACCAGCAGTGAGTTGGGAGTCTATGGCTACACCTTC.

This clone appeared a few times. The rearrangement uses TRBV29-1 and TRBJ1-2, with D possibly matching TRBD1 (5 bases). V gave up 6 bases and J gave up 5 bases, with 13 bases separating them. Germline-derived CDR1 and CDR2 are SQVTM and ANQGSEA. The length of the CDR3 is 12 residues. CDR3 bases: TGCAGCGTGGAGGGACGGTCATATGGCTACACCTTC. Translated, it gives CSVEGRSYGYTF.

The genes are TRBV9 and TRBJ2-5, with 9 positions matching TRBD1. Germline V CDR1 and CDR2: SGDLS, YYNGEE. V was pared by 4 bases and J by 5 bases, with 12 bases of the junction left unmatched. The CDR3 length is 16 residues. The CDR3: CASSSYPGTGFETQYF. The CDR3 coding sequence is TGTGCCAGCAGCTCCTACCCCGGGACAGGGTTTGAGACCCAGTACTTC.

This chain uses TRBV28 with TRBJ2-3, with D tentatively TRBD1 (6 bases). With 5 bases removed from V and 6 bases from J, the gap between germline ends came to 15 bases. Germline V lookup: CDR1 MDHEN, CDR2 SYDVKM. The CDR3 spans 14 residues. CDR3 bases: TGTGCCAGCAGTCAGGACAGCCGAGCGGATACGCAGTATTTT. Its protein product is CASSQDSRADTQYF.

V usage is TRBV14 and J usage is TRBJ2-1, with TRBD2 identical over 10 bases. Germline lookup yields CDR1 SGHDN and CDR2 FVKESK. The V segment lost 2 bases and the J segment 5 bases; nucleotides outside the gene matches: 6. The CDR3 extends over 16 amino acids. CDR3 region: CASSQPGTSADNEQFF. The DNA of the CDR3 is TGTGCCAGCAGCCAACCCGGGACTAGCGCCGACAATGAGCAGTTCTTC.

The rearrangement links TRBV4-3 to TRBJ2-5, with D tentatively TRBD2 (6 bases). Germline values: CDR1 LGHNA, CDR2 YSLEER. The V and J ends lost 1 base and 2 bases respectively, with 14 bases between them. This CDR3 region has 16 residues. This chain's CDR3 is CASSQVGGTLQETQYF. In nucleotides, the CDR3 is TGCGCCAGCAGCCAAGTGGGGGGAACACTTCAAGAGACCCAGTACTTC.

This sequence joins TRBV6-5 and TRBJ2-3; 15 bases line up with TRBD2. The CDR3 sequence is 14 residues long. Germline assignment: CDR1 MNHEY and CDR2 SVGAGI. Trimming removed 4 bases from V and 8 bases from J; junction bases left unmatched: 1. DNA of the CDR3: TGTGCCAGCAGTTCGGGACTAGCGGGAGGTACGCAGTATTTT. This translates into CASSSGLAGGTQYF.

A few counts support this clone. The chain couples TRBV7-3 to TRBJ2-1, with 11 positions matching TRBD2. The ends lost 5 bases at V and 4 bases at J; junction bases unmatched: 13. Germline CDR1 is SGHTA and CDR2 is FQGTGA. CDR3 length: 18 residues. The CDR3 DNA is TGTGCCAGCAGCCATAGCGGGATAGCGGGAGGGCCGTACAATGAGCAGTTCTTC. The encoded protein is CASSHSGIAGGPYNEQFF.

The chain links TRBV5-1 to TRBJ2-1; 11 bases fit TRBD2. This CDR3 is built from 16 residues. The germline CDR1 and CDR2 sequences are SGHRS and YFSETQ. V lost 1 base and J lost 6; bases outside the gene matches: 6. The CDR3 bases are TGCGCCAGCAGCTTGAATCTAGCGGGGGGAATCAATGAGCAGTTCTTC. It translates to CASSLNLAGGINEQFF.

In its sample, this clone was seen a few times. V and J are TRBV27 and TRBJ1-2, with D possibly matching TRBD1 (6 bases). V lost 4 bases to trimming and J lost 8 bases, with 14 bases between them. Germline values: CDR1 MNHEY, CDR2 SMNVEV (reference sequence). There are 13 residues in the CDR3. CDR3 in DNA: TGTGCCAGCAGTTGGGACCGCCAGGGGGGCTACACCTTC. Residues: CASSWDRQGGYTF.

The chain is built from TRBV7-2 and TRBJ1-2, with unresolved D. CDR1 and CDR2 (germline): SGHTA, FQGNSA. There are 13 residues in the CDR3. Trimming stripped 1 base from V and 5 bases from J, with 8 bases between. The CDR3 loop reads CASSLGTSYGYTF. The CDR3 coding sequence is TGTGCCAGCAGCTTAGGGACTTCTTATGGCTACACCTTC.

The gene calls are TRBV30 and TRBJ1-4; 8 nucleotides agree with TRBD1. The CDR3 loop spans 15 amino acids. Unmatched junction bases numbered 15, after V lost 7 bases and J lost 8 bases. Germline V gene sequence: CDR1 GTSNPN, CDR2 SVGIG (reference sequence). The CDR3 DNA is TGTGCCTCGAATAAAGAGGGCAGGGGGCTGGAAAAACTGTTTTTT. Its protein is CASNKEGRGLEKLFF.

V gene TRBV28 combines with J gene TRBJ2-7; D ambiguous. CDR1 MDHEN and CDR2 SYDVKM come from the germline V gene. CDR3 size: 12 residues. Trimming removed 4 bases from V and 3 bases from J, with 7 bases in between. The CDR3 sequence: CASSSGVYEQYF. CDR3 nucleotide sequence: TGTGCCAGCAGTTCCGGAGTCTACGAGCAGTACTTC.

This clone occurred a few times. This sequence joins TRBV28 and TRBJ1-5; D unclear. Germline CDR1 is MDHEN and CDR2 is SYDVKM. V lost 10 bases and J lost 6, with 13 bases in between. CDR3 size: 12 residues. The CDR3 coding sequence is TGTGCCATACGGGGATCCGGTCAGCCCCAGCATTTT. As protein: CAIRGSGQPQHF.

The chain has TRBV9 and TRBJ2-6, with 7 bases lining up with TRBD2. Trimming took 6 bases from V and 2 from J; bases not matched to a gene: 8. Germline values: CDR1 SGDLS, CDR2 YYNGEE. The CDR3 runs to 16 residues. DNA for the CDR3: TGTGCCAGCACCAAAGTGGGGGGGGCTGGGGCCAACGTCCTGACTTTC. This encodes CASTKVGGAGANVLTF.

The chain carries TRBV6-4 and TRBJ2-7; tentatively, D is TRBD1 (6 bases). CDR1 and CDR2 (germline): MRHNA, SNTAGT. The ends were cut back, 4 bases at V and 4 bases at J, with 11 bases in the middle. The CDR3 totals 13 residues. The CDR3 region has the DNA TGTGCCAGCAGTGTAGCCAGGGGTTACGAGCAGTACTTC. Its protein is CASSVARGYEQYF.

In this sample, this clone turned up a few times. The CDR3 DNA reads TGTGCCTGGAGTGTAGCGGGAGGTTACAATGAGCAGTTCTTC. This codes for CAWSVAGGYNEQFF. V usage is TRBV30 and J usage is TRBJ2-1; 9 bases agree with TRBD2. Germline V gives CDR1 GTSNPN, CDR2 SVGIG (reference sequence). Trimming removed 0 bases from V and 4 bases from J; junction bases left unmatched: 1. CDR3 size: 14 residues. The entire variable domain, with the rest obtained from reference TRBV30 and TRBJ2-1, is as follows: SQTIHQWPATLVQPVGSPLSLECTVEGTSNPNLYWYRQAAGRGLQLLFYSVGIGQISSEVPQNLSASRPQDRQFILSSKKLLLSDSGFYLCAWSVAGGYNEQFFGPGTRLTVL.

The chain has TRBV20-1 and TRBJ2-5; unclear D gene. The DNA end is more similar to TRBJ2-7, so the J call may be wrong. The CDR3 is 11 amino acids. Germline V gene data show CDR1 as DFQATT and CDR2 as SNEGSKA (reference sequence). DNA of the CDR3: TGCAGTGCTAGAGATCCCTACGAGCAGTACTTC. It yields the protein CSARDPYEQYF.

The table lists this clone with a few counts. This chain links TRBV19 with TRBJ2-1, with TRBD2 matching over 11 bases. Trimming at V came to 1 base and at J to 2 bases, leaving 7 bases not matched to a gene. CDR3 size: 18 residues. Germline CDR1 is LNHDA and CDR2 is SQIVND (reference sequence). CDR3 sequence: CASSIGLAGGTTYNEQFF. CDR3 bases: TGTGCCAGTAGTATAGGCCTAGCGGGAGGTACCACCTACAATGAGCAGTTCTTC.

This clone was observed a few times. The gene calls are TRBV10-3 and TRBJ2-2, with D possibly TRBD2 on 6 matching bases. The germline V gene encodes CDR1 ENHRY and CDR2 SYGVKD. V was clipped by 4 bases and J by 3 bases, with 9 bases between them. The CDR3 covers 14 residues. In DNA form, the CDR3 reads TGTGCCATCAGTGGGGAGCGGGACACCGGGGAGCTGTTTTTT. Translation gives CAISGERDTGELFF.